Listed below are T cell receptor beta chains from one sample, sequenced in a study of OX40 agonist ivuxolimab in advanced cancers. The repertoire was sequenced with immunoSEQ multiplex PCR; TCRdb's copy has only in-frame clones and lacks some. The sample yields about 86,000 clones, roughly nine tenths seen once. The sample here was CD4+ or CD8+ T cells sorted from blood, taken in a trial of the OX40 agonist ivuxolimab. Receptors were obtained from an adult with an advanced solid tumor such as melanoma, head and neck, liver or kidney cancer. CDR3s include the opening cysteine and the closing phenylalanine or tryptophan. D genes are given only for firm matches. The listing skips clone size in some rows; elsewhere it reads once, few, many or a size class.

j_gene: TRBJ2-7; v_gene: TRBV5-4; d_gene: .; abundance: .; CDR3nt: TGTGCCAGCAGCTTGGCGGGTCTGAGCTCCTACGAGCAGTACTTC; CDR3aa: CASSLAGLSSYEQYF
j_gene: TRBJ2-7; v_gene: TRBV5-6; d_gene: TRBD2; abundance: .; CDR3nt: TGTGCCAGCAGCTGGGCGGGGGGAGCCTACGAGCAGTACTTC; CDR3aa: CASSWAGGAYEQYF
j_gene: TRBJ2-7; v_gene: TRBV6-1; d_gene: .; abundance: once; CDR3nt: TGTGCCAGCAGGAACCTCGGGCGGTACGAGCAGTACTTC; CDR3aa: CASRNLGRYEQYF
j_gene: TRBJ2-7; v_gene: TRBV23-1; d_gene: TRBD1; abundance: .; CDR3nt: TGCGCCAGCAGTCAGGGATTTTGGGGACAGGAGCCCTACGAGCAGTACTTC; CDR3aa: CASSQGFWGQEPYEQYF
j_gene: TRBJ1-2; v_gene: TRBV4-2; d_gene: .; abundance: .; CDR3nt: TGTGCCAGCAGCCAAGGGGCGGTAGACTATGGCTACACCTTC; CDR3aa: CASSQGAVDYGYTF
j_gene: TRBJ1-2; v_gene: TRBV2; d_gene: .; abundance: .; CDR3nt: TGTGCCAGCAGTGCAAGGACAGCATATGGCTACACCTTC; CDR3aa: CASSARTAYGYTF
j_gene: TRBJ2-7; v_gene: TRBV5-1; d_gene: TRBD2; abundance: .; CDR3nt: TGCGCCAGCAGCGTGGGGACTAGCGGGTACGAGCAGTACTTC; CDR3aa: CASSVGTSGYEQYF
j_gene: TRBJ1-2; v_gene: TRBV27; d_gene: .; abundance: .; CDR3nt: TGTGCCAGCAGCCTAACAGGGAACTATGGCTACACCTTC; CDR3aa: CASSLTGNYGYTF
j_gene: TRBJ2-7; v_gene: TRBV19; d_gene: TRBD2; abundance: .; CDR3nt: TGTGCCAGTAGTATGGTCGGGAGGGCCTTTTACGAGCAGTACTTC; CDR3aa: CASSMVGRAFYEQYF
j_gene: TRBJ1-6; v_gene: TRBV5-4; d_gene: .; abundance: .; CDR3nt: TGTGCCAGCAGCTCGATGGGATTAAATTCACCCCTCCACTTT; CDR3aa: CASSSMGLNSPLHF
j_gene: TRBJ1-2; v_gene: TRBV18; d_gene: .; abundance: .; CDR3nt: TGTGCCAGCTCACCTAGAGGCGCAGGGTATGGCTACACCTTC; CDR3aa: CASSPRGAGYGYTF
j_gene: TRBJ2-7; v_gene: TRBV2; d_gene: TRBD2; abundance: .; CDR3nt: TGTGCCAGCAGCCAGGGACTAGCGGGAGGGCCCGGCCCCTACGAGCAGTACTTC; CDR3aa: CASSQGLAGGPGPYEQYF
j_gene: TRBJ2-3; v_gene: TRBV7-2; d_gene: .; abundance: once; CDR3nt: TGTGCCAGCAGCCGAGTGGAGGGCATTACTAGCACAGATACGCAGTATTTT; CDR3aa: CASSRVEGITSTDTQYF
j_gene: TRBJ2-7; v_gene: TRBV7-8; d_gene: .; abundance: .; CDR3nt: TGTGCCAGCAGCCCTACGGATTCCTACGAGCAGTACTTC; CDR3aa: CASSPTDSYEQYF
j_gene: TRBJ2-2; v_gene: TRBV6-4; d_gene: TRBD2; abundance: once; CDR3nt: TGTGCCAGCAGGGGACTAGCGCAAACCGGGGAGCTGTTTTTT; CDR3aa: CASRGLAQTGELFF
j_gene: TRBJ2-2; v_gene: TRBV4-2; d_gene: .; abundance: .; CDR3nt: TGTGCCAGCAGCCCCGAGGGCGCCCTGACCGGGGAGCTGTTTTTT; CDR3aa: CASSPEGALTGELFF
j_gene: TRBJ2-5; v_gene: TRBV7-9; d_gene: TRBD2; abundance: .; CDR3nt: TGTGCCAGCAGCCGGAGCGGGAGTACGGAGACCCAGTACTTC; CDR3aa: CASSRSGSTETQYF
j_gene: TRBJ1-3; v_gene: TRBV9; d_gene: .; abundance: .; CDR3nt: TGTGCCAGCAGCGATAAATTCCGCTCTGGAAACACCATATATTTT; CDR3aa: CASSDKFRSGNTIYF
j_gene: TRBJ1-1; v_gene: TRBV2; d_gene: .; abundance: .; CDR3nt: TGTGCCAGCAGTGGGCAAGTTGGAGGGACTGAAGCTTTCTTT; CDR3aa: CASSGQVGGTEAFF
j_gene: TRBJ2-2; v_gene: TRBV6-1; d_gene: .; abundance: once; CDR3nt: TGTGCCAGCAGGCGGAGCACCGGGGAGCTGTTTTTT; CDR3aa: CASRRSTGELFF
j_gene: TRBJ1-2; v_gene: TRBV4-2; d_gene: .; abundance: .; CDR3nt: TGTGCCAGCAGCCAGGCACCCGAGGGGGGCAGGGGCTACACCTTC; CDR3aa: CASSQAPEGGRGYTF
j_gene: TRBJ1-2; v_gene: TRBV28; d_gene: TRBD1; abundance: .; CDR3nt: TGTGCCAGTGGGACAGTCTATGGCTACACCTTC; CDR3aa: CASGTVYGYTF
j_gene: TRBJ2-5; v_gene: TRBV30; d_gene: .; abundance: .; CDR3nt: TGTGCCTGGCAGGAAGGCCGAGAGACCCAGTACTTC; CDR3aa: CAWQEGRETQYF
j_gene: TRBJ2-3; v_gene: TRBV18; d_gene: .; abundance: .; CDR3nt: TGTGCCAGCCATACAGGGAACACAGATACGCAGTATTTT; CDR3aa: CASHTGNTDTQYF
j_gene: TRBJ2-1; v_gene: TRBV19; d_gene: TRBD2; abundance: .; CDR3nt: TGTGCCAGTAGTATGATTACTAGCGGCCCACAGTTCTTC; CDR3aa: CASSMITSGPQFF
j_gene: TRBJ2-5; v_gene: TRBV4-2; d_gene: .; abundance: .; CDR3nt: TGTGCCAGCAGCCAAGGTTCGTCCGGGGGAGGGGGCCAAGAGACCCAGTACTTC; CDR3aa: CASSQGSSGGGGQETQYF
j_gene: TRBJ1-1; v_gene: TRBV6-1; d_gene: .; abundance: .; CDR3nt: TGTGCCAGCAGTAGACAGTCACGCACTGAAGCTTTCTTT; CDR3aa: CASSRQSRTEAFF
j_gene: TRBJ1-1; v_gene: TRBV29-1; d_gene: .; abundance: .; CDR3nt: TGCAGCGTTGGCTGGACACTTAACACTGAAGCTTTCTTT; CDR3aa: CSVGWTLNTEAFF
j_gene: TRBJ2-2; v_gene: TRBV7-9; d_gene: .; abundance: .; CDR3nt: TGTGCCAGCAGCTTACAGGTGAACACCGGGGAGCTGTTTTTT; CDR3aa: CASSLQVNTGELFF
j_gene: TRBJ2-2; v_gene: TRBV9; d_gene: .; abundance: .; CDR3nt: TGTGCCAGCAGCGCAATCAACACCGGGGAGCTGTTTTTT; CDR3aa: CASSAINTGELFF
j_gene: TRBJ2-1; v_gene: TRBV28; d_gene: TRBD2; abundance: .; CDR3nt: TGTGCCAGCAGCGGGGTAGCGGGGGAGCAGTTCTTC; CDR3aa: CASSGVAGEQFF
j_gene: TRBJ2-5; v_gene: TRBV27; d_gene: .; abundance: .; CDR3nt: TGTGCCAGCAGTCCGTGGGGGACCCAGTACTTC; CDR3aa: CASSPWGTQYF
j_gene: TRBJ2-7; v_gene: TRBV7-2; d_gene: .; abundance: .; CDR3nt: TGTGCCAGCAGCTCCGGATCCGCTTACGAGCAGTACTTC; CDR3aa: CASSSGSAYEQYF
j_gene: TRBJ2-3; v_gene: TRBV28; d_gene: .; abundance: .; CDR3nt: TGTGCCAGCAGTGTTGACGTATCAGGTCGGGCGCAGTATTTT; CDR3aa: CASSVDVSGRAQYF
j_gene: TRBJ1-1; v_gene: TRBV5-1; d_gene: .; abundance: few; CDR3nt: TGCGCCAGCAGCTTGGATAACCTGGGGATGAACACTGAAGCTTTCTTT; CDR3aa: CASSLDNLGMNTEAFF
j_gene: TRBJ1-1; v_gene: TRBV19; d_gene: TRBD1; abundance: .; CDR3nt: TGTGCCAGTAGAGAGGGACAGTTGAACACTGAAGCTTTCTTT; CDR3aa: CASREGQLNTEAFF
j_gene: TRBJ2-3; v_gene: TRBV5-6; d_gene: .; abundance: once; CDR3nt: TGTGCCAGCAGCTTGGACACGACAGATACGCAGTATTTT; CDR3aa: CASSLDTTDTQYF
j_gene: TRBJ1-4; v_gene: TRBV29-1; d_gene: TRBD1; abundance: .; CDR3nt: TGCAGCGTTGAGGTACAGGGGGCCCGGGAACTGTTTTTT; CDR3aa: CSVEVQGARELFF
j_gene: TRBJ2-5; v_gene: TRBV5-1; d_gene: .; abundance: .; CDR3nt: TGCGCCAGCAGAGCCGGGATCCAAGAGACCCAGTACTTC; CDR3aa: CASRAGIQETQYF
j_gene: TRBJ1-1; v_gene: TRBV2; d_gene: .; abundance: .; CDR3nt: TGTGCCAGCAAAGAGGAAAACATGAACACTGAAGCTTTCTTT; CDR3aa: CASKEENMNTEAFF
j_gene: TRBJ2-3; v_gene: TRBV18; d_gene: TRBD2; abundance: .; CDR3nt: TGTGCCAGCTCACTAGCGGGTTCTAGCACAGATACGCAGTATTTT; CDR3aa: CASSLAGSSTDTQYF